Listed below are T cell receptor beta chains from one sample, sequenced in a study of cytomegalovirus exposure and HLA in healthy donors. Using immunoSEQ multiplex PCR, the repertoire was profiled, and TCRdb retains in-frame clones only, with some absent. The table lists hundreds of thousands of clones, roughly 81% of them singletons. Specimen: PBMCs. Receptors were obtained from a girl aged 2 to 10 in good health and CMV-seronegative. Both conserved end residues are part of each CDR3. A D gene is named only where the DNA matches it firmly. Some rows mark clone size as missing; the rest say once, few, many or name a class of expanded clone.

CDR3 length	V gene	D gene	J gene	clone size	CDR3 protein	CDR3 DNA
14	TRBV18	.	TRBJ1-2	once	CASSPRTVENGYTF	TGTGCCAGCTCACCGAGGACAGTAGAAAATGGCTACACCTTC
14	TRBV18	.	TRBJ1-2	.	CASSPPGAIYGYTF	TGTGCCAGCTCACCACCGGGGGCCATTTATGGCTACACCTTC
12	TRBV7-9	.	TRBJ1-4	few	CASSLRGEKLFF	TGTGCCAGCAGCTTAAGGGGCGAAAAACTGTTTTTT
16	TRBV5-1	TRBD2	TRBJ2-5	.	CASSLEGLAGTTKVYF	TGCGCCAGCAGCTTGGAGGGACTAGCGGGGACTACGAAGGTGTACTTC
13	TRBV19	TRBD1	TRBJ2-1	.	CASSRDSYNEQFF	TGTGCCAGTAGTCGGGACAGCTACAATGAGCAGTTCTTC
16	TRBV10-2	TRBD2	TRBJ2-5	.	CASSASTSVRGETQYF	TGCGCCAGCAGTGCCTCGACTAGCGTGAGAGGGGAGACCCAGTACTTC
16	TRBV5-1	.	TRBJ1-3	.	CASSYDTITSGNTIYF	TGCGCCAGCAGCTATGACACGATAACCTCTGGAAACACCATATATTTT
17	TRBV4-2	.	TRBJ2-3	.	CASSLNTPYGAADTQYF	TGTGCCAGCAGCCTTAATACCCCTTACGGAGCAGCAGATACGCAGTATTTT
14	TRBV2	.	TRBJ1-5	.	CASSVQGGNQPQHF	TGTGCCAGCAGTGTACAGGGAGGCAATCAGCCCCAGCATTTT
14	TRBV11-2	.	TRBJ2-3	.	CASSPDFLTDTQYF	TGTGCCAGCAGCCCCGACTTCCTCACAGATACGCAGTATTTT
13	TRBV5-1	.	TRBJ1-2	.	CASSLAGNYGYTF	TGCGCCAGCAGCTTGGCAGGGAACTATGGCTACACCTTC
15	TRBV30	.	TRBJ1-5	few	CAWSPGGPSNQPQHF	TGTGCCTGGAGTCCCGGGGGGCCTAGCAATCAGCCCCAGCATTTT
14	TRBV19	TRBD1	TRBJ1-2	.	CASTRLGQPYGYTF	TGTGCCAGTACAAGGCTGGGACAGCCATATGGCTACACCTTC
15	TRBV7-9	.	TRBJ2-1	.	CASSLGQPGAAQQFF	TGTGCCAGCAGCTTAGGACAGCCTGGGGCGGCCCAGCAGTTCTTC
18	TRBV19	TRBD1	TRBJ1-1	.	CASSTNPTGDGLYTEAFF	TGTGCCAGTAGTACAAACCCCACAGGGGACGGCCTATACACTGAAGCTTTCTTT
12	TRBV29-1	.	TRBJ1-2	.	CSVDRGTYGYTF	TGCAGCGTTGACAGGGGTACCTATGGCTACACCTTC
16	TRBV27	TRBD1	TRBJ1-1	few	CASSLSSTGGNTEAFF	TGTGCCAGCAGTTTATCTTCGACAGGGGGGAACACTGAAGCTTTCTTT
15	TRBV12-5	.	TRBJ1-3	.	CASDSDHSSGNTIYF	TGTGCTAGCGACAGCGACCACAGCTCTGGAAACACCATATATTTT
14	TRBV27	TRBD1	TRBJ2-1	.	CASSLRTGGYEQFF	TGTGCCAGCAGTTTGAGGACAGGGGGTTATGAGCAGTTCTTC
14	TRBV6-1	TRBD1	TRBJ2-1	.	CASRWDRGLNEQFF	TGTGCCAGCAGATGGGACAGGGGGTTAAATGAGCAGTTCTTC
14	TRBV10-3	.	TRBJ2-7	.	CAISETAATYEQYF	TGTGCCATCAGTGAGACGGCGGCAACCTACGAGCAGTACTTC
12	TRBV5-1	TRBD2	TRBJ2-7	.	CASSLGGGEQYF	TGCGCCAGCAGCTTGGGGGGGGGCGAGCAGTACTTC
14	TRBV27	TRBD1	TRBJ2-3	once	CASRKRGHTDTQYF	TGTGCCAGCAGGAAGAGGGGGCACACAGATACGCAGTATTTT
18	TRBV5-1	TRBD2	TRBJ2-5	.	CASSSGTSGRAWQETQYF	TGCGCCAGCAGCTCCGGGACTAGCGGGAGGGCATGGCAAGAGACCCAGTACTTC
14	TRBV7-8	.	TRBJ2-2	few	CASSSTGSTGELFF	TGTGCCAGCAGTTCGACAGGTTCTACCGGGGAGCTGTTTTTT
13	TRBV6-6	.	TRBJ1-1	.	CAGSGGFNTEAFF	TGTGCCGGTTCGGGAGGGTTCAACACTGAAGCTTTCTTT
13	TRBV6-5	TRBD2	TRBJ2-5	few	CASSYTSEETQYF	TGTGCCAGCAGTTACACTAGCGAAGAGACCCAGTACTTC
15	TRBV18	.	TRBJ1-3	once	CASSFDRSSGNTIYF	TGTGCCAGCTCCTTCGACAGGAGCTCTGGAAACACCATATATTTT
15	TRBV15	TRBD1	TRBJ1-1	once	CATSREQGLRAEAFF	TGTGCCACCAGCAGGGAACAGGGGTTGCGCGCTGAAGCTTTCTTT
17	TRBV2	TRBD1	TRBJ2-2	once	CASSKDWDRGIVGELFF	TGTGCCAGCAGCAAAGATTGGGACAGGGGCATCGTCGGGGAGCTGTTTTTT
8	TRBV20-1	.	TRBJ1-2	.	CSASTGPF	TGCAGTGCTAGTACAGGGCCCTTC
13	TRBV7-9	.	TRBJ2-1	.	CASSLGSDNEQFF	TGTGCCAGCAGCTTAGGGTCGGACAATGAGCAGTTCTTC
16	TRBV5-1	.	TRBJ1-2	.	CASSLPLREDSTGYTF	TGCGCCAGCAGCTTGCCCCTCAGGGAGGACTCGACTGGCTACACCTTC
12	TRBV29-1	.	TRBJ2-7	.	CSIAARGGEQYF	TGCAGCATAGCCGCCAGGGGCGGGGAGCAGTACTTC
15	TRBV7-5	.	TRBJ2-5	.	CVRSPELAGQETQYF	TGTGTCAGAAGCCCAGAACTAGCGGGGCAAGAGACCCAGTACTTC
13	TRBV27	TRBD1	TRBJ1-2	.	CASSPPTGLSYTF	TGTGCCAGCAGTCCACCGACAGGGCTCAGCTACACCTTC
14	TRBV7-6	TRBD1	TRBJ1-1	.	CASSGENRGTEAFF	TGTGCCAGCAGCGGAGAAAACAGGGGCACTGAAGCTTTCTTT
16	TRBV11-3	TRBD1	TRBJ2-7	.	CASSPGGTGRPYEQYF	TGTGCCAGCAGCCCTGGTGGGACAGGCCGACCCTACGAGCAGTACTTC
14	TRBV12-5	.	TRBJ2-3	.	CASGFIASTDTQYF	TGTGCTAGTGGTTTTATAGCTTCCACAGATACGCAGTATTTT
15	TRBV27	.	TRBJ2-1	.	CASSFYGGGYNEQFF	TGTGCCAGCAGTTTTTATGGGGGCGGTTACAATGAGCAGTTCTTC
12	TRBV2	TRBD1	TRBJ1-2	.	CASSGTGYGYTF	TGTGCCAGCAGCGGGACAGGGTATGGCTACACCTTC
14	TRBV30	TRBD2	TRBJ2-1	.	CASAGTRIINEQFF	TGTGCCTCCGCCGGGACTAGGATCATCAATGAGCAGTTCTTC
15	TRBV10-3	.	TRBJ2-3	.	CAISDPAVSTDTQYF	TGTGCCATCAGTGACCCCGCGGTAAGCACAGATACGCAGTATTTT
14	TRBV7-6	TRBD1	TRBJ2-7	.	CASSLGDRDYEQYF	TGTGCCAGCAGCTTGGGGGACAGGGACTACGAGCAGTACTTC
13	TRBV27	.	TRBJ2-7	.	CASGRGAFYEQYF	TGTGCCAGCGGTCGGGGGGCCTTTTACGAGCAGTACTTC
16	TRBV18	TRBD2	TRBJ2-3	.	CASSPSAGGSIDTQYF	TGTGCCAGCTCACCCTCAGCGGGAGGATCGATTGATACGCAGTATTTT
14	TRBV2	.	TRBJ1-3	few	CASSDGSLGNTIYF	TGTGCCAGCAGTGACGGGAGTCTCGGGAACACCATATATTTT
16	TRBV7-2	TRBD2	TRBJ2-1	.	CASSLVGSGGSIEQFF	TGTGCCAGCAGCTTAGTGGGTAGCGGGGGGTCTATTGAGCAGTTCTTC
14	TRBV6-5	.	TRBJ1-1	.	CASSYGRLNTEAFF	TGTGCCAGCAGTTACGGGAGATTGAACACTGAAGCTTTCTTT
18	TRBV5-6	.	TRBJ2-6	few	CASSLEVGGEAGANVLTF	TGTGCCAGCAGCTTGGAAGTGGGGGGAGAGGCTGGGGCCAACGTCCTGACTTTC